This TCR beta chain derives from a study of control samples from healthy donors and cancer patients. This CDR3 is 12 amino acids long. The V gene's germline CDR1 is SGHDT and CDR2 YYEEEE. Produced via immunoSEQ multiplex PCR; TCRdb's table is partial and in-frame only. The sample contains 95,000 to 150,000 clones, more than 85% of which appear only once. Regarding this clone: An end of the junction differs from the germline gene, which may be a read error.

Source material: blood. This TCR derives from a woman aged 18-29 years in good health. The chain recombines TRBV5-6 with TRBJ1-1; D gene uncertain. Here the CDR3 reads CASSLSGSSSQF. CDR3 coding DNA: TGTGCCAGCAGCTTGTCCGGGTCCTCATCGCAATTT.